The source of this T cell receptor (beta chain) is a study of blood T cell repertoires in COVID-19. Source study methods: Estimation of nucleated cell counts relied on the amplification of reference gene primers. Sequenced by immunoSEQ multiplex PCR; TCRdb stores in-frame clones only, minus some. V and J calls and clone size are copied from that table; D and trimming were computed from the DNA. Of 300,000 to 450,000 clones listed, about 92% are singletons. This CDR3 is built from 15 residues. V was pared by 3 bases and J by 5 bases, with 15 bases between. The germline V gene has CDR1 SGHNT and CDR2 YYREEE (reference sequence).

The sequence derives from an older woman with COVID-19, enrolled during active disease. The chain combines TRBV5-4 with TRBJ2-1, with D maybe TRBD2 (7 bases). Sequenced input: peripheral blood. The CDR3 loop is CASSWRGGANNEQFF. The CDR3 DNA reads as TGTGCCAGCAGCTGGAGAGGGGGGGCCAACAATGAGCAGTTCTTC.